These 19 T cell receptor beta chains were sequenced from one sample in a study of T-cell memory formation after mild COVID-19. From the 5' RACE reads, TCRdb called clonotypes with MiXCR, one entry per CDR3 protein. The sample gives about 430,000 distinct CDR3 sequences, 20% to 25% of which show up once; 7.5% to 10% is in the top ten. The sequenced sample consisted of PBMCs or a T cell subset sorted from them (not recorded which). The receptor set was obtained from an adult woman who had mild COVID-19 (a few samples of this study predate the infection). Cell type and time point are not known.

The chain links TRBV11-2 to TRBJ1-3; TRBD1 might be the D (5 bases). Trimming took off 4 bases at V and 5 bases at J, with 15 bases between the two ends. Germline V gene sequence: CDR1 SGHAT, CDR2 FQNNGV. There are 15 residues in the CDR3. The DNA of the CDR3 is TGTGCCAGCAGCTCGGGACTCGTCCTACGAAACACCATATATTTT. Translation: CASSSGLVLRNTIYF.

This clonotype has a handful of counts. The V and J genes are TRBV5-1 and TRBJ2-2, with TRBD1 matching 9 bases. This CDR3 has 16 amino acids. CDR1 is SGHRS and CDR2 is YFSETQ in the germline V gene. The V gene end was trimmed by 4 bases and the J gene end by 2 bases; junction bases not matched to a gene: 6. The CDR3 is CASSPRTGANTGELFF. The CDR3, as DNA: TGCGCCAGCAGCCCCAGGACAGGGGCAAACACCGGGGAGCTGTTTTTT.

The chain employs TRBV30 and TRBJ2-3; D ambiguous. The V end was cut by 0 bases, the J end by 0 bases, with 13 bases between. The V gene's germline CDR1 is GTSNPN and CDR2 SVGIG (reference sequence). CDR3 size: 16 residues. CDR3 region: CAWSVGLLLSTDTQYF. DNA of the CDR3: TGTGCCTGGAGTGTAGGTCTCCTTCTTAGCACAGATACGCAGTATTTT.

The V gene is TRBV2, the J gene TRBJ2-2, with TRBD2 identical over 9 bases. Germline V gene lookup returns CDR1 SNHLY and CDR2 FYNNEI. The CDR3 is made up of 16 amino acids. Germline trimming cut 10 bases from V and 8 bases from J; bases unmatched to any gene: 17. The CDR3 DNA reads as TGTGCCACCAACCGGGGACCGCGGGAGGGTCCTGGGGAGCTGTTTTTT. It codes for CATNRGPREGPGELFF.

This clonotype was counted at least ten times. The chain combines TRBV5-1 with TRBJ2-7; no definite D call. From germline, CDR1 is SGHRS and CDR2 YFSETQ. The CDR3 contains 12 residues. The ends were cut back, 3 bases at V and 3 bases at J, with 7 bases in the middle. The CDR3 loop is CASSYDGYEQYF. The CDR3 region has the DNA TGCGCCAGCAGCTACGACGGCTACGAGCAGTACTTC.

V usage is TRBV9 and J usage is TRBJ1-2, with D maybe TRBD1 (6 bases). The CDR3 spans 13 residues. Germline V CDR1 and CDR2: SGDLS, YYNGEE. Trimming removed 4 bases from V and 6 bases from J, with 13 bases in between. The CDR3 nucleotides read TGTGCCAGCAGCTCGGGACATGGGGATGGCTACACCTTC. This translates into CASSSGHGDGYTF.

This clonotype was seen more than once but under ten times. The chain uses TRBV20-1 and TRBJ2-3; the D call may be TRBD1 or TRBD2 (6 bases each). With 4 bases removed from V and 2 bases from J, the gap between germline ends came to 19 bases. CDR3 size: 16 residues. Germline V gene lookup returns CDR1 DFQATT and CDR2 SNEGSKA (reference sequence). This CDR3 is CSANSRRRGNTDTQYF. The CDR3 coding sequence is TGCAGTGCTAACTCGAGGCGGAGGGGGAACACAGATACGCAGTATTTT.

This chain links TRBV7-2 with TRBJ2-3; no clear D gene. The length of the CDR3 is 15 residues. Germline V gene sequence: CDR1 SGHTA, CDR2 FQGNSA. The V end lost 5 bases, the J end lost 2 bases, and 14 bases lay between the germline ends. CDR3 amino acids: CASSPHLGHTDTQYF. The CDR3 DNA sequence: TGTGCCAGCAGCCCGCATCTGGGTCACACAGATACGCAGTATTTT.

The sample holds a few counts of this clonotype. This rearrangement joins TRBV13 to TRBJ2-7, with 7 bases lining up with TRBD1. CDR1 and CDR2 from the germline V gene are PRHDT and FYEKMQ (reference sequence). V was pared by 5 bases and J by 2 bases, with 6 bases of the junction left unmatched. The CDR3 is made up of 14 amino acids. In nucleotides, the CDR3 is TGTGCCAGCAGCCCTAGGGGGCTCACCTACGAGCAGTACTTC. Protein sequence: CASSPRGLTYEQYF.

The CDR3 here is CSVDIRQGYTEAFF. CDR3 bases: TGCAGCGTTGATATTAGACAGGGGTACACTGAAGCTTTCTTT. The chain uses TRBV29-1 and TRBJ1-1; 8 nucleotides align to TRBD1. Per germline, CDR1 SQVTM and CDR2 ANQGSEA. After removal of 3 bases from V and 3 bases from J, the junction contained 6 bases not matched to a gene. The CDR3 runs to 14 residues.

The chain links TRBV19 to TRBJ1-5; maybe TRBD1 (5 bases). V dropped 9 bases and J dropped 5 bases, with 11 bases sitting between them. CDR1 is LNHDA and CDR2 is SQIVND in the germline V gene (reference sequence). This CDR3 is built from 12 residues. CDR3: CASRDGYQPQHF. The CDR3 DNA sequence: TGTGCCAGCCGGGACGGGTATCAGCCCCAGCATTTT.

The chain has TRBV7-9 and TRBJ1-3; D remains unclear. The CDR3 covers 13 residues. Germline V CDR1 and CDR2: SEHNR, FQNEAQ (reference sequence). With 0 bases removed from V and 7 bases from J, the gap between germline ends came to 7 bases. CDR3 nucleotides: TGTGCCAGCAGCTTAGCACGGGGTAACACCATATATTTT. Its translation: CASSLARGNTIYF.

As DNA, the CDR3 is TGCGCCAGCAGCATGGGGGAGGTCCAAGAGACCCAGTACTTC. Its translation is CASSMGEVQETQYF. This sequence joins TRBV5-1 and TRBJ2-5, with D possibly matching TRBD2 (6 bases). This CDR3 spans 14 amino acids. Germline V lookup: CDR1 SGHRS, CDR2 YFSETQ. V was shortened by 4 bases and J by 1 base, with 11 bases between the two germline ends.

The chain carries TRBV20-1 and TRBJ2-3; 9 bases map to TRBD1. The CDR3 totals 16 residues. The germline V gene has CDR1 DFQATT and CDR2 SNEGSKA (reference sequence). Trimming cost V 4 bases and J 5 bases; bases outside gene matches: 13. This CDR3 is CSAKPRDRAWRDTQYF. The DNA for the CDR3 is TGCAGTGCTAAACCTCGGGACAGGGCGTGGAGAGATACGCAGTATTTT.

V and J are TRBV7-9 and TRBJ2-3; tentatively, D is TRBD2 (6 bases). CDR3 length equals 16 residues. In germline, CDR1 is SEHNR, CDR2 FQNEAQ (reference sequence). Trimming pared 1 base from V and 8 bases from J, leaving 19 bases between. CDR3 in amino acids: CASSLESRTPAGTQYF. CDR3 bases: TGTGCCAGCAGCTTAGAATCCCGGACGCCAGCGGGTACGCAGTATTTT.

This clonotype was recorded a few times. The chain uses TRBV2 and TRBJ1-6, with a tentative D call TRBD1 (5 bases). Trimming shortened V by 6 bases and J by 4 bases, and 13 bases separated the two germline ends. CDR1 and CDR2 (germline): SNHLY, FYNNEI. This CDR3 spans 15 amino acids. The CDR3 region has the DNA TGTGCCAGCAGATCCCGGGACGCTTATAATTCACCCCTCCACTTT. Translating it yields CASRSRDAYNSPLHF.

The rearrangement uses TRBV29-1 and TRBJ2-7; tentatively, D is TRBD1 or TRBD2 (6 bases each). Germline CDR1 SQVTM, CDR2 ANQGSEA. The CDR3 sequence is 12 residues long. Trimming pared 4 bases from V and 4 bases from J, leaving 11 bases between. The CDR3 DNA reads as TGCAGCGTTGCAGGGGACTTTTACGAGCAGTACTTC. Protein product: CSVAGDFYEQYF.

J is TRBJ2-7 and V is TRBV9; weak D call: TRBD1 (6 bases). V gave up 4 bases and J gave up 7 bases, with 18 bases separating them. The CDR3 loop spans 14 amino acids. Germline loops: CDR1 SGDLS, CDR2 YYNGEE. The CDR3: CASSPGQGIGEQYF. CDR3 nucleotides: TGTGCCAGCAGCCCCGGGCAGGGGATAGGGGAGCAGTACTTC.

The chain carries TRBV7-2 and TRBJ2-7; D gene ambiguous. The germline V gene has CDR1 SGHTA and CDR2 FQGNSA. V lost 1 base, J lost 5 bases, and 6 bases lay in between. This CDR3 has 12 amino acids. CDR3 residues: CASSLGYNEQYF. The CDR3 region has the DNA TGTGCCAGCAGCTTAGGGTACAACGAGCAGTACTTC.